These T cell receptor beta chains were read from a single sample in a study of cytomegalovirus exposure and HLA in healthy donors. Measured with immunoSEQ multiplex PCR; TCRdb has only the in-frame clones, and not every one. The sample lists some 160,000 clones, around 77% seen once, with 1.5% to 2% in the top ten. The sample consisted of PBMCs. These receptors all come from a woman aged 25 to 39 in good health and CMV-seronegative. CDR3s include the opening cysteine and the closing phenylalanine or tryptophan. A D gene is named only where the DNA matches it firmly. Clone size appears in some rows only: once, few, many, or a class for an expanded clone.

V gene	J gene	clone size	D gene	CDR3 DNA	CDR3 protein
TRBV5-1	TRBJ1-4	many	NA	TGCGCCAGCAGTCCTCGGACAGTGAATGAAAAACTGTTTTTT	CASSPRTVNEKLFF
TRBV5-1	TRBJ1-2	NA	TRBD1	TGCGCCAGCAGCAACAAACAGGGGGCTAAGGATGGCTACACCTTC	CASSNKQGAKDGYTF
TRBV5-4	TRBJ2-7	NA	NA	TGTGCCAGCAGCTTGGACCAAGCCGACGAGCAGTACTTC	CASSLDQADEQYF
TRBV4-1	TRBJ1-2	NA	NA	TGCGCCAGCAGCCAAGATAGTAGGGGTGGCTACACCTTC	CASSQDSRGGYTF
TRBV19	TRBJ2-1	NA	NA	TGTGCCAGTAGTAGAGGTCCCAGCTCCTACAATGAGCAGTTCTTC	CASSRGPSSYNEQFF
TRBV27	TRBJ2-5	NA	TRBD1	TGTGCCAGCAGTTTAAGGGACAGGGGGATAGGGACCCAGTACTTC	CASSLRDRGIGTQYF
TRBV7-9	TRBJ2-2	NA	NA	TGTGCCAGCAGCTTCCTCTATTCCACCGGGGAGCTGTTTTTT	CASSFLYSTGELFF
TRBV28	TRBJ2-7	NA	NA	TGTGCCAGCAGCTCCCCTAGTATCGGAGTGGATTCCTACGAGCAGTACTTC	CASSSPSIGVDSYEQYF
TRBV6-1	TRBJ1-2	NA	NA	TGTGCCAGCAGTGAAACGGGCAGGGCTAACTATGGCTACCCCTTC	CASSETGRANYGYPF
TRBV27	TRBJ1-5	NA	NA	TGTGCCAGCAGTTTAGCGAGGGATCAGCCCCAGCATTTT	CASSLARDQPQHF
TRBV9	TRBJ1-1	NA	NA	TGTGCCAGCAGCGAGGAACAGGTAAACACTGAAGCTTTCTTT	CASSEEQVNTEAFF
TRBV5-1	TRBJ2-7	NA	TRBD1	TGCGCCAGCAGCTTGTACCCGGGACAGGATTCCTACGAGCAGTACTTC	CASSLYPGQDSYEQYF
TRBV29-1	TRBJ1-2	NA	NA	TGCAGCGTTTGGAGCTTCGACTATGGCTACCCCTTC	CSVWSFDYGYPF
TRBV10-3	TRBJ2-5	once	TRBD2	TGTGCCATCAGAAGCTCTAGCGGGAGCTCGGAAGAGACCCAGTACTTC	CAIRSSSGSSEETQYF
TRBV9	TRBJ2-7	NA	NA	TGTGCCAGCAGCGTAGCTCCTAACTTCTCCTACGAGCAGTACTTC	CASSVAPNFSYEQYF
TRBV19	TRBJ2-1	NA	NA	TGTGCCAGTAGGGGCGCTGACAATGAGCAGTTCTTC	CASRGADNEQFF
TRBV9	TRBJ2-1	NA	TRBD2	TGTGCCAGCAGCGCCCATCAGCGGGGGCTCTCCTACAATGAGCAGTTCTTC	CASSAHQRGLSYNEQFF
TRBV5-4	TRBJ1-1	NA	NA	TGTGCCAGCAGCTTGGGGGTGGGGGGGATGATGAACACTGAAGCTTTCTTT	CASSLGVGGMMNTEAFF
TRBV5-6	TRBJ2-7	NA	TRBD1	TGTGCCAGCAGCTTGGACTATACAGGGGGCTACGAGCAGTACTTC	CASSLDYTGGYEQYF
TRBV27	TRBJ1-2	NA	TRBD1	TGTGCCAGCAGTTTAATTTCGGGACAGGGGGCGGGGGGCTACACCTTC	CASSLISGQGAGGYTF
TRBV15	TRBJ1-1	NA	NA	TGTGCCACCAGCAGCCAACATGGGGGCGAGGACACTGAAGCTTTCTTT	CATSSQHGGEDTEAFF
TRBV6-5	TRBJ1-2	NA	NA	TGTGCCAGCAGTTCTCTACATCCGACATATGGCTACACCTTC	CASSSLHPTYGYTF
TRBV20-1	TRBJ2-7	NA	NA	TGCAGTGCTAGGGACTTCTACGAGCAGTACTTC	CSARDFYEQYF
TRBV19	TRBJ1-5	NA	TRBD1	TGTGCCAGTAGTATTGTAGGACAGGGGGCAAATCAGCCCCAGCATTTT	CASSIVGQGANQPQHF
TRBV7-8	TRBJ2-2	NA	TRBD1	TGTGCCAGCAGCCCGGGACAGGGGTCTTTCGGGGAGCTGTTTTTT	CASSPGQGSFGELFF
TRBV28	TRBJ2-7	few	TRBD1	TGTGCCAGCAGTTTAAGCTTACAGGGGGCCTCCTACGAGCAGTACTTC	CASSLSLQGASYEQYF
TRBV7-8	TRBJ2-7	NA	TRBD1	TGTGCCAGCAGCTTAGAAGGGTCTGGACAGGGTAACGACGAGCAGTACTTC	CASSLEGSGQGNDEQYF
TRBV27	TRBJ2-3	few	NA	TGTGCCAGCAGTTTAATACGGGGTAGCACAGATACGCAGTATTTT	CASSLIRGSTDTQYF
TRBV27	TRBJ2-3	NA	NA	TGTGCCAGCAGTTTGTGGGTAGGAGGGATCACAGATACGCAGTATTTT	CASSLWVGGITDTQYF
TRBV4-3	TRBJ2-5	NA	NA	TGCGCCAGCAGCCCCTACTGGGGGGAAAAGGGAGAGACCCAGTACTTC	CASSPYWGEKGETQYF
TRBV5-1	TRBJ1-3	NA	TRBD1	TGCGCCAGCAGCTTGGCGGGGACAGGCCGGCTTATCGGAAACACCATATATTTT	CASSLAGTGRLIGNTIYF
TRBV21-1	TRBJ2-6	NA	NA	NA	CASSKDPWTGHYLCSGANVLTF
TRBV6-6	TRBJ1-1	few	NA	TGTGCCAGCAGACTTAACACTGAAGCTTTCTTT	CASRLNTEAFF
TRBV6-1	TRBJ2-7	NA	TRBD2	TGTGCCAGCAGTGGACTAGCGGGAACCAACTCCTACGAGCAGTACTTC	CASSGLAGTNSYEQYF
TRBV7-8	TRBJ2-1	NA	NA	TGTGCCAGCACCCTTGAGGATTGGGCTAGCCATGAGCAGTTCTTC	CASTLEDWASHEQFF
TRBV7-9	TRBJ1-1	NA	NA	TGTGCCAGCAGCTTTGTGGAGGGGACTGAAGCTTTCTTT	CASSFVEGTEAFF
TRBV5-1	TRBJ1-2	few	NA	TGCGCCAGCAGCTTGGAGCAGGGCGGCTATGGCTACACCTTC	CASSLEQGGYGYTF
TRBV30	TRBJ1-2	NA	TRBD1	TGTGCCTGGAGTGTGGGACAGGGGGTAGAGGGCTACACCTTC	CAWSVGQGVEGYTF
TRBV27	TRBJ2-7	NA	NA	TGTGCCAGCAGTTTATCGGAGGCTAGCTCCTACGAGCAGTACTTC	CASSLSEASSYEQYF
TRBV6-6	TRBJ2-7	NA	TRBD1	TGTGCCACTCGGACAGGGGACTACGAGCAGTACTTC	CATRTGDYEQYF